The 11 T cell receptor beta chains below come from one sample, sequenced in a study of blood T cell repertoires in COVID-19. TCRdb's copy holds only in-frame clones and misses some; the assay was immunoSEQ multiplex PCR. The profile shows more than 95,000 clones, more than 85% of them singletons. Sequencing was done on a sample of peripheral blood. Receptor source: a human donor in a cohort sampled during active COVID-19.

The chain carries TRBV9 and TRBJ2-3; TRBD2 aligns across 13 bases. V was pared by 6 bases and J by 2 bases, with 9 bases of the junction left unmatched. In germline, CDR1 is SGDLS, CDR2 YYNGEE. The CDR3 is 17 amino acids. The CDR3 sequence: CASTPGTSGASTDTQYF. The CDR3 coding sequence is TGTGCCAGCACCCCCGGGACTAGCGGGGCCTCCACAGATACGCAGTATTTT.

CDR3 DNA: TGTGCCAGCAGCTTGGGTCTGGGGGGGCCTGCAGATACGCAGTATTTT. Amino acid sequence: CASSLGLGGPADTQYF. The gene calls are TRBV11-1 and TRBJ2-3; D possibly corresponds to TRBD2 (7 bases). CDR3 size: 16 residues. V lost 3 bases, J lost 4 bases, and 17 bases lay in between. CDR1 SGHAT and CDR2 FQDESV come from the germline V gene (reference sequence).

Details on this clone: At one of its ends the junction is not consistent with the germline gene, which may arise from a read error. This chain links TRBV24-1 with TRBJ2-5; 9 bases match TRBD2. The CDR3 contains 13 residues. Germline loops: CDR1 KGHDR, CDR2 SFDVKD. The CDR3 sequence is CAAAAGRGGTQYF. The CDR3, as DNA: TGCGCAGCGGCGGCAGGGCGGGGGGGGACCCAGTACTTC.

CDR3 residues: CASSPPEGAPRGEKLFF. The DNA for the CDR3 is TGTGCCAGCTCACCACCCGAGGGGGCGCCGAGAGGGGAAAAACTGTTTTTT. The V gene is TRBV18, the J gene TRBJ1-4; 7 nucleotides align to TRBD1. V dropped 0 bases and J dropped 8; count of bases not matched to a gene: 12. Germline V gives CDR1 KGHSH, CDR2 LQKENI. There are 17 residues in the CDR3.

V gene TRBV6-5 combines with J gene TRBJ2-3, with 11 bases identical to TRBD2. After removal of 1 base from V and 5 bases from J, the junction contained 2 bases not matched to a gene. The CDR3 totals 15 residues. Germline CDR1 and CDR2: MNHEY and SVGAGI. The CDR3: CASSYYGLAGDTQYF. CDR3 bases: TGTGCCAGCAGTTACTACGGACTAGCGGGAGATACGCAGTATTTT.

The chain recombines TRBV4-2 with TRBJ2-2, with 13 bases that match TRBD2. The CDR3 contains 18 residues. Germline loops: CDR1 LGHNA, CDR2 YNFKEQ. The V gene end was trimmed by 4 bases and the J gene end by 1 base; junction bases not matched to a gene: 6. The CDR3 loop reads CASSLGLAGAMNTGELFF. DNA of the CDR3: TGTGCCAGCAGCCTAGGACTAGCGGGGGCAATGAACACCGGGGAGCTGTTTTTT.

The rearrangement uses TRBV27 and TRBJ1-5; TRBD1 matches 7 bases. Germline V gene data show CDR1 as MNHEY and CDR2 as SMNVEV (reference sequence). This CDR3 spans 13 amino acids. After removal of 7 bases from V and 6 bases from J, the junction contained 6 bases not matched to a gene. The CDR3: CASKGQGVQPQHF. Here the CDR3 DNA reads TGTGCCAGCAAAGGGCAGGGGGTTCAGCCCCAGCATTTT.

This chain links TRBV28 with TRBJ1-2; D gene ambiguous. Between the trimmed V and J ends, which lost 6 bases and 9 bases, there was a span of 14 bases. Germline loops: CDR1 MDHEN, CDR2 SYDVKM. The CDR3 consists of 12 residues. In DNA, the CDR3 is TGTGCCAGCAGCCCCCCCTATGGTCGCTACACCTTC. As protein: CASSPPYGRYTF.

This chain connects TRBV5-4 to TRBJ2-1; the match to TRBD2 covers 7 bases. Germline CDR1 and CDR2: SGHNT and YYREEE (reference sequence). J gave up 6 bases and V 1 base, and 4 bases lay outside the gene matches. CDR3 length: 14 residues. CDR3 loop: CASSLWGGFNEQFF. As DNA, the CDR3 is TGTGCCAGCAGCTTGTGGGGGGGGTTCAATGAGCAGTTCTTC.

This clone has a single count. This chain links TRBV5-4 with TRBJ2-1, with 12 bases identical to TRBD2. This CDR3 region has 19 residues. The trim removed 4 bases at V and 6 bases at J, leaving 17 bases unmatched. CDR1 is SGHNT and CDR2 is YYREEE in the germline V gene (reference sequence). CDR3 coding DNA: TGTGCCAGCAGCGAGGGCCTCACCCTAGCGGGAGGGTTTGCCAATGAGCAGTTCTTC. This encodes CASSEGLTLAGGFANEQFF.

The chain links TRBV7-2 to TRBJ2-7, with a tentative D call TRBD2 (6 bases). This CDR3 is built from 14 residues. The V gene lost 2 bases and the J gene lost 4 bases, with 12 bases spanning the gap. Germline values: CDR1 SGHTA, CDR2 FQGNSA. The CDR3 coding sequence is TGTGCCAGCAGCTTAAGGTGGAGGGGATACGAGCAGTACTTC. This encodes CASSLRWRGYEQYF.